The next 11 T cell receptor beta chains were all read from a single sample in a study of neurological immune-mediated disorders. TCRdb fed the 5' RACE reads into MiXCR, producing one record per CDR3 protein. The sample lists just under 60,000 distinct CDR3 sequences, 2% to 2.5% occurring once. The source material was PBMCs. All receptors come from a man aged 50 or older with multiple sclerosis.

This clonotype was observed many times. The chain recombines TRBV20-1 with TRBJ2-7, with TRBD1 identical over 9 bases. Germline CDR1 and CDR2: DFQATT and SNEGSKA (reference sequence). With 0 bases clipped from V and 7 bases from J, the junction kept 7 bases outside the gene matches. This CDR3 contains 14 residues. The CDR3 protein is CSARDPGQGIEQYF. The CDR3 bases are TGCAGTGCTAGAGACCCGGGACAGGGTATAGAGCAGTACTTC.

This clonotype occurred many times. This chain connects TRBV5-1 to TRBJ1-5; D gene ambiguous. This CDR3 comprises 14 residues. Trimming took 0 bases from V and 5 from J, leaving 9 bases between them. Germline V gene data show CDR1 as SGHRS and CDR2 as YFSETQ. The CDR3 nucleotides read TGCGCCAGCAGCTTGGGGGATATAGATCAGCCCCAGCATTTT. This codes for CASSLGDIDQPQHF.

This clonotype came up many times. The CDR3 coding sequence is TGCAGTGCTAGAGATCGCTGGGCGCTGAAAGAAAAACTGTTTTTT. This sequence encodes CSARDRWALKEKLFF. This rearrangement joins TRBV20-1 to TRBJ1-4; no clear D gene. From germline, CDR1 is DFQATT and CDR2 SNEGSKA (reference sequence). Trimming cost V 0 bases and J 8 bases, with 16 bases left between them. This CDR3 region has 15 residues.

This clonotype was observed many times. This chain uses TRBV27 with TRBJ2-1, with 13 bases that match TRBD2. CDR1 and CDR2 from the germline V gene are MNHEY and SMNVEV (reference sequence). The CDR3 spans 15 residues. Losses at the gene ends were 3 bases for V and 10 bases for J; bases not matched to a gene: 6. The CDR3 DNA sequence: TGTGCCAGCAGTTTCGGGACTAGCGGGGTGAAGGAGCAGTTCTTC. It specifies CASSFGTSGVKEQFF.

This clonotype was counted at least ten times. The chain links TRBV7-2 to TRBJ2-5; no reliable D call. Trimming took 5 bases from V and 5 from J, leaving 9 bases between them. The CDR3 has 12 residues. Germline V CDR1 and CDR2: SGHTA, FQGNSA. CDR3 region: CASSAVGETQYF. Written as DNA, the CDR3 is TGTGCCAGCAGCGCGGTCGGGGAGACCCAGTACTTC.

This clonotype showed up many times. The chain carries TRBV9 and TRBJ1-4; 8 bases map to TRBD1. With V trimmed by 4 bases and J by 2 bases, 13 bases remained unmatched. Germline V gene sequence: CDR1 SGDLS, CDR2 YYNGEE. This CDR3 has 18 amino acids. CDR3 nucleotide sequence: TGTGCCAGCAGCAACCCCAGGGCAGGGGGCGCGACTAATGAAAAACTGTTTTTT. Protein sequence: CASSNPRAGGATNEKLFF.

This clonotype was observed at least ten times. The chain combines TRBV20-1 with TRBJ1-4, with D perhaps TRBD1 (6 bases). This CDR3 has 16 amino acids. Germline loops: CDR1 DFQATT, CDR2 SNEGSKA (reference sequence). CDR3 residues: CSVPGAGWGREEKLFF. DNA of the CDR3: TGCAGCGTGCCAGGGGCCGGTTGGGGAAGAGAAGAAAAACTGTTTTTT.

This clonotype was recorded a few times. A much larger clone is a single base away; this may be a read error. The chain uses TRBV6-2 or TRBV6-3 and TRBJ1-2; 8 bases are a match to TRBD1. Germline V gives CDR1 MNHEY, CDR2 SVGEGT. The CDR3 has 12 residues. CDR3 DNA sequence: TGTGACAGCAGTACGACAGGGGTTGGCTACACCTTC. Residues: CDSSTTGVGYTF.

This clonotype turned up a few times. The rearrangement joins TRBV6-1 to TRBJ1-1; D might be TRBD1 (5 bases). Between the trimmed V and J ends, which lost 0 bases and 5 bases, there was a span of 10 bases. Per the germline V gene, CDR1 is MNHNS and CDR2 is SASEGT. The CDR3 has 14 amino acids. The CDR3 sequence is CASSEAVGVTEAFF. CDR3 nucleotide sequence: TGTGCCAGCAGTGAAGCGGTGGGGGTTACTGAAGCTTTCTTT.

In regard to this clonotype: Sequence at one end of the junction differs from germline and may be a read error. The chain couples TRBV19 to TRBJ1-5; D unclear. CDR3 length equals 14 residues. Germline loops: CDR1 LNHDA, CDR2 SQIVND (reference sequence). The CDR3 protein is CASTSRVSNKTQNF. CDR3 DNA sequence: TGTGCCAGTACCTCGAGAGTGAGCAATAAGACCCAGAATTTT.

This clonotype was seen many times. The chain joins TRBV5-1 to TRBJ2-3; D is unclear. This CDR3 region has 16 residues. The germline gives CDR1 SGHRS, CDR2 YFSETQ. Trimming stripped 0 bases from V and 1 base from J, with 12 bases between. CDR3 loop: CASSLGLVSRTDTQYF. In DNA form, the CDR3 reads TGCGCCAGCAGCTTGGGTCTGGTATCCCGCACAGATACGCAGTATTTT. The full variable domain, with the rest looked up from reference TRBV5-1 and TRBJ2-3, is KAGVTQTPRYLIKTRGQQVTLSCSPISGHRSVSWYQQTPGQGLQFLFEYFSETQRNKGNFPGRFSGRQFSNSRSEMNVSTLELGDSALYLCASSLGLVSRTDTQYFGPGTRLTVL.